The 18 T cell receptor beta chains below all came from one sample that was sequenced in a study of blood T cell repertoires in COVID-19. Using immunoSEQ multiplex PCR, the repertoire was profiled, and TCRdb retains in-frame clones only, with some absent. The table lists some 61,000 clones, approximately 90% of them singletons. Sequenced material: peripheral blood. These receptors came from a man aged 25 to 40 with acute or convalescent COVID-19.

This chain links TRBV7-2 with TRBJ1-2; D unresolved. Germline values: CDR1 SGHTA, CDR2 FQGNSA. V lost 1 base and J 6 bases, leaving 12 bases between the germline ends. The CDR3 spans 14 residues. The CDR3 reads CASSLVLRANGYTF. CDR3 sequence (DNA): TGTGCCAGCAGCTTAGTGTTGCGGGCGAATGGCTACACCTTC.

With respect to this clone: The junction departs from the called germline gene at one end, perhaps through a read error. The V and J genes are TRBV7-9 and TRBJ1-6; D gene ambiguous. This CDR3 region has 11 residues. CDR1 SEHNR and CDR2 FQNEAQ come from the germline V gene (reference sequence). The CDR3 sequence: CASSLGVEYSF. The CDR3 region has the DNA TGTGCCAGCAGCCTCGGGGTTGAGTACTCCTTT.

The rearrangement uses TRBV30 and TRBJ2-5; 7 bases match TRBD2. V gave up 2 bases and J gave up 4 bases; unmatched junction bases: 7. This CDR3 spans 14 amino acids. CDR1 and CDR2 (germline): GTSNPN, SVGIG (reference sequence). As DNA, the CDR3 is TGTGCCTGGAGTCGAAGCGGGATAGCAGAGACCCAGTACTTC. Protein: CAWSRSGIAETQYF.

V gene TRBV6-5 combines with J gene TRBJ1-2; 7 bases align to TRBD1. Germline CDR1 reads MNHEY; CDR2 reads SVGAGI. The CDR3 sequence is 15 residues long. V shed 6 bases, J shed 0 bases, and the junction held 7 bases outside the gene matches. This CDR3 reads CASRPGTDTNYGYTF. The CDR3 coding sequence is TGTGCCAGCAGACCCGGGACAGATACTAACTATGGCTACACCTTC.

This clone was observed a single time. The chain joins TRBV5-1 to TRBJ2-1, with TRBD1 as a possible D gene (5 bases). CDR1 is SGHRS, CDR2 YFSETQ, per germline. Deletions cut 3 bases from V and 7 bases from J, with 14 bases between. This CDR3 comprises 14 residues. The CDR3 DNA reads as TGCGCCAGCAGCTGGGTCCCGCAGGGAAATGAGCAGTTCTTC. It translates to CASSWVPQGNEQFF. Complete variable domain (other parts from reference TRBV5-1 and TRBJ2-1): KAGVTQTPRYLIKTRGQQVTLSCSPISGHRSVSWYQQTPGQGLQFLFEYFSETQRNKGNFPGRFSGRQFSNSRSEMNVSTLELGDSALYLCASSWVPQGNEQFFGPGTRLTVL.

This chain joins TRBV6-5 and TRBJ2-5; D gene ambiguous. Trimming stripped 2 bases from V and 4 bases from J, with 14 bases between. The CDR3 has 15 residues. CDR1 is MNHEY, CDR2 SVGAGI, per germline. The CDR3 nucleotides read TGTGCCAGCAGTTACCGTGGGCGCCACCCAGAGACCCAGTACTTC. Translating gives CASSYRGRHPETQYF.

V is TRBV5-5 and J is TRBJ2-3, with TRBD2 matching 7 bases. Germline lookup yields CDR1 SGHKS and CDR2 YYEKEE (reference sequence). CDR3 length: 17 residues. V lost 1 base, J lost 3 bases, and 11 bases stayed unmatched. CDR3 bases: TGTGCCAGCAGCTTGATAACTAGCGCCATTTCTACAGATACGCAGTATTTT. The encoded protein is CASSLITSAISTDTQYF.

V is TRBV7-2 and J is TRBJ1-4; 11 bases align to TRBD1. Germline V gene lookup returns CDR1 SGHTA and CDR2 FQGNSA. The CDR3 extends over 15 amino acids. J lost 8 bases, V lost 2 bases, and 4 bases had no gene match. The CDR3 bases are TGTGCCAGCAGCTTAATAGGGACAGGGGGGGAAAAACTGTTTTTT. Its protein product is CASSLIGTGGEKLFF.

The chain links TRBV18 to TRBJ2-1; TRBD2 matches 8 bases. The V segment lost 2 bases and the J segment 7 bases; nucleotides outside the gene matches: 4. CDR1 and CDR2 from the germline V gene are KGHSH and LQKENI. This CDR3 region has 14 residues. In DNA form, the CDR3 reads TGTGCCAGCTCACCAAGCGGGAGTGCGAATGAGCAGTTCTTC. Its translation: CASSPSGSANEQFF.

This clone was observed a handful of times. V is TRBV14 and J is TRBJ2-7; D might be TRBD2 (5 bases). Germline V gene lookup returns CDR1 SGHDN and CDR2 FVKESK. The CDR3 has 13 amino acids. V lost 2 bases and J lost 4, with 9 bases in between. In nucleotides, the CDR3 is TGTGCCAGCAGCCAACTAGGCGGGTACGAGCAGTACTTC. Its protein product is CASSQLGGYEQYF. The whole variable domain, filled in from reference TRBV14 and TRBJ2-7, reads EAGVTQFPSHSVIEKGQTVTLRCDPISGHDNLYWYRRVMGKEIKFLLHFVKESKQDESGMPNNRFLAERTGGTYSTLKVQPAELEDSGVYFCASSQLGGYEQYFGPGTRLTVT.

In its sample, this clone was seen once. The V call is TRBV12-2, the J call TRBJ2-7; TRBD2 is taken as the D call from the table, unchecked against the DNA. TRBV12-2 is reported as a pseudogene. This CDR3 region has 13 residues. CDR3 nucleotides: TGTGCAAGTCGGCCGGAGGGCCCCTACGAGCAGTACTTC. This sequence encodes CASRPEGPYEQYF.

CDR3 sequence: CASSQRGRGNTIYF. CDR3 coding DNA: TGTGCCAGCAGCCAGAGGGGGCGTGGAAACACCATATATTTT. This chain connects TRBV3-1 (or the pseudogene TRBV3-2) to TRBJ1-3; 7 nucleotides align to TRBD1. The CDR3 totals 14 residues. Germline CDR1 and CDR2: LGHDT and YNNKEL (reference sequence). Trimming removed 3 bases from V and 3 bases from J; junction bases left unmatched: 2.

This chain links TRBV5-1 with TRBJ2-7; D not resolved. Trimming left V 0 bases short and J 0 bases short, with 7 bases between. Germline CDR1 and CDR2: SGHRS and YFSETQ. This CDR3 comprises 14 residues. CDR3: CASSLAQTSYEQYF. The CDR3 DNA sequence: TGCGCCAGCAGCTTGGCACAGACCTCCTACGAGCAGTACTTC.

This chain joins TRBV2 and TRBJ1-1; D is unclear. Germline V gene lookup returns CDR1 SNHLY and CDR2 FYNNEI. This CDR3 comprises 12 residues. V lost 7 bases and J 0 bases, leaving 6 bases between the germline ends. CDR3 coding DNA: TGTGCCAGCATCGGGTTGAACACTGAAGCTTTCTTT. It specifies CASIGLNTEAFF.

This chain connects TRBV6-5 to TRBJ2-2; 9 bases match TRBD2. The CDR3 is 14 residues long. V gave up 6 bases and J gave up 4 bases; unmatched junction bases: 3. Germline lookup yields CDR1 MNHEY and CDR2 SVGAGI. CDR3 region: CASSLLAGTGELFF. DNA of the CDR3: TGTGCCAGCAGCTTACTAGCGGGCACCGGGGAGCTGTTTTTT.

This chain links TRBV4-1 with TRBJ1-2; 7 positions agree with TRBD1. The CDR3 runs to 16 residues. Germline CDR1 reads MGHRA; CDR2 reads YSYEKL. J gave up 8 bases and V 4 bases, and 16 bases lay outside the gene matches. CDR3 nucleotides: TGCGCCAGCAGCCCCTGGGGCAGGGGAAGACAGGGAGGCTACACCTTC. Residues: CASSPWGRGRQGGYTF.

This clone came up a few times. This CDR3 is CASSLTGDNEKLFF. As DNA, the CDR3 is TGCGCCAGCAGCTTGACAGGGGATAATGAAAAACTGTTTTTT. The chain employs TRBV5-1 and TRBJ1-4; TRBD1 matches 7 bases. CDR1 is SGHRS, CDR2 YFSETQ, per germline. J lost 4 bases, V lost 1 base, and 1 base had no gene match. The CDR3 length is 14 residues.

This clone was detected a few times. The chain employs TRBV5-1 and TRBJ1-3, with D perhaps TRBD1 (5 bases). This CDR3 has 14 residues. Trimming cost V 5 bases and J 3 bases, with 12 bases left between them. Germline CDR1 reads SGHRS; CDR2 reads YFSETQ. The CDR3 DNA reads as TGCGCCAGCAGTGAAGGGGTTAATGGAAACACCATATATTTT. Protein sequence: CASSEGVNGNTIYF.